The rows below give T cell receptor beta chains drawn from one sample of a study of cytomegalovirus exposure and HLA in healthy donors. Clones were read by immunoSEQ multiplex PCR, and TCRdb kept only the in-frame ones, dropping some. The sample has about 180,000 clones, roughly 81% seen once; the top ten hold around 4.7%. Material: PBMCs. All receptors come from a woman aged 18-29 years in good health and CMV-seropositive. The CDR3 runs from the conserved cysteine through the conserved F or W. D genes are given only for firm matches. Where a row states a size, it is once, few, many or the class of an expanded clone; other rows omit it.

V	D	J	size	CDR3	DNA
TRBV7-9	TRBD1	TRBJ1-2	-	CASSLDRAYGYTF	TGTGCCAGCAGCCTCGACAGGGCCTATGGCTACACCTTC
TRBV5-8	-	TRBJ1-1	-	CASSLRQRGTEAFF	TGTGCCAGCAGCTTGAGACAAAGGGGCACTGAAGCTTTCTTT
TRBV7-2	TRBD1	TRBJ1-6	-	CASSSTPGQGSPLHF	TGTGCCAGCAGCTCAACCCCGGGACAGGGATCACCCCTCCACTTT
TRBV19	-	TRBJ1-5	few	CASSISARGNQPQHF	TGTGCCAGTAGTATCTCGGCCAGGGGCAATCAGCCCCAGCATTTT
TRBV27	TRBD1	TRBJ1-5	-	CASSLTGTNIENQPQHF	TGTGCCAGCAGTCTGACAGGGACGAACATAGAAAATCAGCCCCAGCATTTT
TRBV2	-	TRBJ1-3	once	CASSNDMNSGNTIYF	TGTGCCAGCAGTAACGACATGAACTCTGGAAACACCATATATTTT
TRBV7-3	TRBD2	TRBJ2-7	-	CAGSLSTSPTSGGAYEQYF	TGTGCCGGCAGCTTAAGCACGTCCCCGACTAGCGGGGGAGCCTACGAGCAGTACTTC
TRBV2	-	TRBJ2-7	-	CASEWTAYEQYF	TGTGCCAGCGAATGGACAGCCTACGAGCAGTACTTC
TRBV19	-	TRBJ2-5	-	CASNFRGGMETQYF	TGTGCCAGTAATTTCCGTGGCGGTATGGAGACCCAGTACTTC
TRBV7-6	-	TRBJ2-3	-	CASSLGTGDTQYF	TGTGCCAGCAGCTTAGGTACTGGAGATACGCAGTATTTT